Listed below are T cell receptor beta chains from one sample, sequenced in a study of cytomegalovirus exposure and HLA in healthy donors. Sequencing was performed with immunoSEQ multiplex PCR; in TCRdb, only in-frame clones are kept and a portion is missing. This sample yields some 260,000 clones, of which roughly 90% are seen a single time; about 11% belongs to the top ten. The sequenced sample consisted of PBMCs. The receptors were gathered from a man between 18 and 29 years old in good health and CMV-seropositive. The CDR3 runs from the conserved cysteine through the conserved F or W. The order of the fields is V gene, CDR3 length, clone size, J gene, D gene, CDR3 DNA, CDR3 protein. A D gene is named only where the DNA matches it firmly. The size of a clone is reported for some rows only, either as once, few or many, or as a class for expanded clones.

TRBV28,15,NA,TRBJ1-5,NA,TGTGCCAGCAGCTCCCTCTTGGGGGGCGTTCAGCCCCAGCATTTT,CASSSLLGGVQPQHF
TRBV10-1,16,few,TRBJ2-3,NA,TGCGCCAGCAGTGAGTCGATACGGATTAGCACAGATACGCAGTATTTT,CASSESIRISTDTQYF
TRBV28,13,NA,TRBJ1-4,NA,TGTGCCAGCAGCCGCGGACCTAATGAAAAACTGTTTTTT,CASSRGPNEKLFF
TRBV11-2,12,NA,TRBJ2-4,NA,TGTGCCAGCAGCTGGGGACAAAACATTCAGTACTTC,CASSWGQNIQYF
TRBV19,13,NA,TRBJ1-5,NA,TGTGCCAGTTGCGGTAATAGCAATCAGCCCCAGCATTTT,CASCGNSNQPQHF
TRBV18,16,NA,TRBJ2-5,TRBD2,TGTGCCAGCTCACCACGGACTAGCGGGACCCAAGAGACCCAGTACTTC,CASSPRTSGTQETQYF
TRBV27,12,NA,TRBJ1-1,NA,TGTGCCACCAAGGCGGGGGGCACTGAAGCTTTCTTT,CATKAGGTEAFF
TRBV2,14,NA,TRBJ2-7,NA,TGTGCCTCCCAAGCACCAGGACATAGCTACGAGCAGTACTTC,CASQAPGHSYEQYF
TRBV6-1,16,NA,TRBJ1-4,NA,TGTGCCAGCAGTGGGCGGAAGGGCTCACCCCATGAAAAACTGTTTTTT,CASSGRKGSPHEKLFF
TRBV25-1,15,once,TRBJ2-3,TRBD1,TGTGCCAGCAGTGAATACGGACAGGGCGCAGATACGCAGTATTTT,CASSEYGQGADTQYF
TRBV4-1,15,NA,TRBJ2-1,TRBD2,TGCGCCAGCGGGAGACTAGCGGGAGAGGTCAATGAGCAGTTCTTC,CASGRLAGEVNEQFF
TRBV9,17,NA,TRBJ2-7,TRBD2,TGTGCCAGCAGCGAGGGACTAGCGGGGCGCAATGGGTACGAGCAGTACTTC,CASSEGLAGRNGYEQYF
TRBV4-2,16,NA,TRBJ1-2,TRBD1,TGTGCCAGCAGCCAAACCCCGCAGGGGGACGACTATGGCTACACCTTC,CASSQTPQGDDYGYTF
TRBV11-3,15,NA,TRBJ2-2,NA,TGTGCCAGCAGCTTTGGACACAGGGAAACCGGGGAGCTGTTTTTT,CASSFGHRETGELFF
TRBV4-1,16,NA,TRBJ2-7,TRBD1,TGCGCCAGCAGCCAATCCCGGACAGGGGGCAGATACGAGCAGTACTTC,CASSQSRTGGRYEQYF
TRBV15,17,once,TRBJ2-7,TRBD2,TGTGCCACCAGCAGAGATCGACTAGCCGGAGCTAACTACGAGCAGTACTTC,CATSRDRLAGANYEQYF
TRBV28,12,NA,TRBJ1-5,NA,TGTGCCAGCAGTTTACGAGGCCAGCCCCAGCATTTT,CASSLRGQPQHF
TRBV6-6,14,NA,TRBJ1-2,NA,TGTGCCAGCAGTTACTCGATGTCCCGAGACCCTTTCACCTTC,CASSYSMSRDPFTF
TRBV2,18,NA,TRBJ2-5,TRBD2,TGTGCCAGCAGTGATCGGTTCGGTGGACTAGCGGTGGGAGAGACCCAGTACTTC,CASSDRFGGLAVGETQYF
TRBV9,13,NA,TRBJ2-2,NA,TGTGCCAGCAGCGTAGCTTTCACCGGGGAGCTGTTTTTT,CASSVAFTGELFF
TRBV30,12,NA,TRBJ2-7,NA,TGTGCCTGGAGTCGAGGGACCTACGAGCAGTACTTC,CAWSRGTYEQYF
TRBV15,15,NA,TRBJ2-7,TRBD2,TGTGCCACCAGCAGGGGACTAGCGGGAGCCTACGAGCAGTACTTC,CATSRGLAGAYEQYF
TRBV29-1,13,NA,TRBJ1-3,NA,TGCAGCGTTGAAGCTAGCTCTGGAAACACCATATATTTT,CSVEASSGNTIYF
TRBV10-2,12,few,TRBJ2-1,NA,TGCGCCAGCAACCGCGGGGGCGATGAGCAGTTCTTC,CASNRGGDEQFF
TRBV7-9,17,NA,TRBJ2-3,TRBD2,TGTGCCAGCAGCTTACTCGGGACTAGCGGGAGGGCCGAGGTGCAGTATTTT,CASSLLGTSGRAEVQYF
TRBV5-1,13,NA,TRBJ2-1,NA,TGCGCCAGCACCGAACAGGCTGGCAATGAGCAGTTCTTC,CASTEQAGNEQFF
TRBV5-1,14,NA,TRBJ1-2,NA,TGCGCCAGCAGTTGGGGACGAGAGGTGAATGGCTACACCTTC,CASSWGREVNGYTF
TRBV29-1,12,NA,TRBJ2-1,NA,TGCAGCGTTGAAGCGCCCGGCAATGAGCAGTTCTTC,CSVEAPGNEQFF
TRBV5-6,15,NA,TRBJ2-2,NA,TGTGCCAGCAGCTTGGCCGCGGCGGGAACCGGGGAGCTGTTTTTT,CASSLAAAGTGELFF
TRBV27,15,NA,TRBJ1-3,TRBD1,TGTGCCAGCAGTCCCAGGGGGGGGGTAGGAAACACCATATATTTT,CASSPRGGVGNTIYF
TRBV11-2,12,NA,TRBJ2-1,NA,TGTGCCAGCAGCCCACAGCAAAATGAGCAGTTCTTC,CASSPQQNEQFF
TRBV7-9,13,NA,TRBJ2-7,TRBD2,TGTGCCAGCGGGCTAGCGGGGACCTACGAGCAGTACTTC,CASGLAGTYEQYF
TRBV5-8,18,NA,TRBJ1-2,NA,TGTGCCAGCAGCCCGGACCCCCCCCACGCAGATCCGAACTATGGCTACACCTTC,CASSPDPPHADPNYGYTF
TRBV6-5,13,NA,TRBJ2-5,TRBD2,TGTGCCAGCAGTGGGACTAGTGGAGAGACCCAGTACTTC,CASSGTSGETQYF
TRBV30,14,NA,TRBJ2-1,NA,TGTGCCTGGATCCGTCTAGCTCCAGGGGATGAGCAGTTCTTC,CAWIRLAPGDEQFF
TRBV2,14,NA,TRBJ2-2,NA,TGTGCCAGCACCCCCGGAAGAGGGGAAGGGGAGCTGTTTTTT,CASTPGRGEGELFF
TRBV5-1,15,NA,TRBJ2-7,TRBD2,TGCGCCAGCAGCTTGGGGACTAGCGGGAGCTACGAGCAGTACTTC,CASSLGTSGSYEQYF
TRBV7-9,15,NA,TRBJ2-1,TRBD2,TGTGCCAGCTCCTCTCCTAGCGGGGGTCCGGATGAGCAGTTCTTC,CASSSPSGGPDEQFF
TRBV15,15,NA,TRBJ1-5,TRBD1,TGTGCCACCAGCAGTACACAGGGGGCTGGCCAGCCCCAGCATTTT,CATSSTQGAGQPQHF
TRBV5-1,12,NA,TRBJ1-1,NA,TGCGCCAGCAGCGCCCAGGGACCTGAAGCTTTCTTT,CASSAQGPEAFF
TRBV18,14,NA,TRBJ1-2,NA,TGTGCCAGCTCACCGACCCCAGGGGAGGTCAGCTACACCTTC,CASSPTPGEVSYTF
TRBV28,15,once,TRBJ1-2,TRBD1,TGTGCCAGCAGTTTGCCACAGACAGGGTATGATGGCTACACCTTC,CASSLPQTGYDGYTF
TRBV4-3,15,NA,TRBJ2-3,TRBD2,TGCGCCAGCAGCGTAAGCGGGAGTGAGACAGATACGCAGTATTTT,CASSVSGSETDTQYF
TRBV7-8,16,NA,TRBJ1-5,NA,TGTGCCAGCAGCTTACTGCAACAGCATAGCAATCAGCCCCAGCATTTT,CASSLLQQHSNQPQHF
TRBV7-2,11,NA,TRBJ2-5,NA,TGTGCCAGCAGCCCAGGCGAGACCCAGTACTTC,CASSPGETQYF
TRBV28,17,NA,TRBJ2-3,TRBD2,TGTGCCAGCAGTTTATCGGCTAGCGGGAGTAGTAGAGATACGCAGTATTTT,CASSLSASGSSRDTQYF
TRBV19,13,NA,TRBJ2-7,TRBD1,TGTGCCAGTAGTGGGACAGCCGGTAGCGAGCAGTACTTC,CASSGTAGSEQYF
TRBV5-6,13,NA,TRBJ1-2,NA,TGTGCCAGCAGCTTCGGTTGGAACTATGGCTACACCTTC,CASSFGWNYGYTF
TRBV6-1,15,few,TRBJ2-7,NA,TGTGCCAGCAGTGAAGGTTGGGGGGCACAATACGAGCAGTACTTC,CASSEGWGAQYEQYF
TRBV14,16,NA,TRBJ2-1,NA,TGTGCCAGCAGCCCCCCACGGGTCCTCTCCTACAATGAGCAGTTCTTC,CASSPPRVLSYNEQFF
TRBV6-5,14,few,TRBJ2-7,NA,TGTGCCAGCAGTTACTCTGACATTACATACGAGCAGTACTTC,CASSYSDITYEQYF